This T cell receptor (beta chain) stems from a study of OX40 agonist ivuxolimab in advanced cancers. Study overall: With ivuxolimab, an agonistic anti-OX40 (CD134) antibody, patients were treated. Of mixed ages from about 20 to 85 and averaging about 56 years, the group was around 78% male.

Sampling times: baseline, cycle 4 day 1, cycle 7 day 1. Study-wide results and limits: The average count of expanded clones was higher among CD8+ T cells than among CD4+.

CDR3 length: 13 residues. CDR1 is LNHDA, CDR2 SQIVND, per germline (reference sequence). V lost 5 bases and J lost 5, with 12 bases in between. This table comes from immunoSEQ multiplex PCR, and its TCRdb copy is limited to in-frame clones, with some not included. The profile shows 50,000 to 70,000 clones, approximately 79% of them singletons. Worth noting for this clone: The antigen is unknown.

The chain uses TRBV19 and TRBJ2-5; possibly TRBD2 for D (5 bases). Here the sequenced sample was CD4+ or CD8+ T cells sorted from blood, taken in a trial of the OX40 agonist ivuxolimab. This receptor was identified in an adult with an advanced solid tumor such as melanoma, head and neck, liver or kidney cancer. In DNA, the CDR3 is TGTGCCAGTAGTGTAACACGGGGTGAGACCCAGTACTTC. This gives the protein CASSVTRGETQYF.